This T cell receptor beta chain was recorded in a study of cytomegalovirus exposure and HLA in healthy donors. Study-level background: Counted in an early data release were about 86 million unique TCRs from HLA-typed donors.

The CDR3 is 9 residues long, counting both termini. The germline CDR1 and CDR2 sequences are MNHEY and SVGAGI. Whole-study findings and limits: A few CMV-associated chains were confirmed in vitro to be specific for CMV antigens.

This clone was observed once. What it binds is not known. In this CDR3 the conserved last residue, phenylalanine or tryptophan, is missing, so a read error is likely. Because the CDR3's place on the DNA is in doubt, the DNA is left out and the CDR3 is given as listed by TCRdb. The primer mix had 60 Vbeta and 13 Jbeta primers. Clones were sequenced by immunoSEQ multiplex PCR, and TCRdb holds only the in-frame ones, with some missing. The repertoire holds about 180,000 clones, with 75% to 85% as singletons. The receptor was derived from a man younger than 35 in good health and CMV-seronegative. This rearrangement joins TRBV6-5 to TRBJ2-7; the table names TRBD1, a call not compared with the DNA. The sequenced sample was PBMCs. The CDR3 reads CASSTGGAG.